The 28 T cell receptor beta chains reported below all come from one sample, sequenced in a study of CD8 T cell repertoires and HIV-1 epitope variants. No antigen has been identified for these receptors. Here immunoSEQ multiplex PCR was the method, and the copy in TCRdb shows in-frame clones only, minus some. The table records about 1,200 clones, more than 70% of them present only once. The sample consisted of cultured CD8+ T cells derived from PBMCs. These receptors all stem from a male donor with HIV.

V usage is TRBV6-1 and J usage is TRBJ1-1; 7 nucleotides align to TRBD1. In germline, CDR1 is MNHNS, CDR2 SASEGT. J gave up 0 bases and V 3 bases, and 4 bases lay outside the gene matches. The CDR3 is 15 amino acids. The CDR3 here is CASSEEDRMNTEAFF. The CDR3 DNA is TGTGCCAGCAGTGAGGAGGACAGGATGAACACTGAAGCTTTCTTT.

This clone is a singleton in its sample. This rearrangement joins TRBV28 to TRBJ2-7; D not certain. The V end lost 4 bases, the J end lost 0 bases, and 1 base lay between the germline ends. The CDR3 totals 11 residues. Germline V gives CDR1 MDHEN, CDR2 SYDVKM. The CDR3 DNA reads TGTGCCAGCAGTTCCTCCTACGAGCAGTACTTC. This codes for CASSSSYEQYF.

This sequence joins TRBV5-1 and TRBJ1-2, with unresolved D. Deletions cut 2 bases from V and 2 bases from J, with 10 bases between. The CDR3 has 14 amino acids. Germline-derived CDR1 and CDR2 are SGHRS and YFSETQ. Here the CDR3 reads CASSLSGGNYGYTF. The CDR3 nucleotides are TGCGCCAGCAGCTTATCTGGCGGAAACTATGGCTACACCTTC.

The chain links TRBV2 to TRBJ2-3; D possibly uses TRBD1 or TRBD2 (5 bases each). The CDR3 is 14 amino acids. Trimming left V 6 bases short and J 0 bases short, with 10 bases between. From germline, CDR1 is SNHLY and CDR2 FYNNEI. CDR3 in amino acids: CASSPGLSTDTQYF. The CDR3 DNA is TGTGCCAGCAGCCCGGGGCTTAGCACAGATACGCAGTATTTT.

The chain carries TRBV6-5 and TRBJ1-1; the D is unclear. The germline V gene encodes CDR1 MNHEY and CDR2 SVGAGI. Trimming removed 1 base from V and 0 bases from J, with 6 bases in between. There are 14 residues in the CDR3. CDR3 in amino acids: CASSYLDMNTEAFF. CDR3 nucleotide sequence: TGTGCCAGCAGTTACTTGGATATGAACACTGAAGCTTTCTTT.

The J gene is TRBJ2-2, the V gene TRBV5-6; TRBD1 is a possible D gene (5 bases). The CDR3 is 15 residues long. V lost 4 bases and J lost 0, with 10 bases in between. CDR1 and CDR2 (germline): SGHDT, YYEEEE. The CDR3 reads CASSPGFANTGELFF. The CDR3 DNA sequence: TGTGCCAGCAGCCCAGGGTTCGCGAACACCGGGGAGCTGTTTTTT.

The V gene is TRBV2, the J gene TRBJ1-5; D uncertain. V shed 2 bases and J shed 11 bases, with 7 bases lying between them. The germline V gene encodes CDR1 SNHLY and CDR2 FYNNEI. CDR3 length: 11 residues. For the CDR3, the DNA is TGTGCCAGCAGTGAACGGTCAGCCCAGCATTTT. Its translation: CASSERSAQHF. The whole variable domain, remainder taken from reference TRBV2 and TRBJ1-5, is EPEVTQTPSHQVTQMGQEVILRCVPISNHLYFYWYRQILGQKVEFLVSFYNNEISEKSEIFDDQFSVERPDGSNFTLKIRSTKLEDSAMYFCASSERSAQHFGDGTRLSIL.

In this sample, this clone turned up once. This chain links TRBV7-3 with TRBJ1-1, with D tentatively TRBD1 (5 bases). CDR3 length equals 16 residues. CDR1 is SGHTA and CDR2 is FQGTGA in the germline V gene. Trimming shortened V by 6 bases and J by 1 base, and 18 bases separated the two germline ends. The DNA of the CDR3 is TGTGCCAGCAGTGGCTGGATGGGGGTCGCGAACACTGAAGCTTTCTTT. Translating gives CASSGWMGVANTEAFF.

The CDR3 sequence is CASSRILDYEQYF. The CDR3 DNA follows: TGCGCCAGCAGCCGTATACTCGACTACGAGCAGTACTTC. J is TRBJ2-7 and V is TRBV4-1; D is ambiguous. The CDR3 loop spans 13 amino acids. Germline-derived CDR1 and CDR2 are MGHRA and YSYEKL. The V and J ends lost 4 bases and 3 bases respectively, with 10 bases between them.

The chain joins TRBV6-4 to TRBJ2-3; 13 bases match TRBD2. Losses at the gene ends were 0 bases for V and 4 bases for J; bases not matched to a gene: 1. The CDR3 is made up of 16 amino acids. Germline CDR1 MRHNA, CDR2 SNTAGT. CDR3 protein: CASSDSTSGGADTQYF. The DNA of the CDR3 is TGTGCCAGCAGTGACTCAACTAGCGGGGGGGCAGATACGCAGTATTTT.

The chain recombines TRBV6-6 with TRBJ2-7; possibly TRBD2 for D (5 bases). Trimming took 4 bases from V and 2 from J, leaving 12 bases between them. The germline V gene encodes CDR1 MNHNY and CDR2 SVGAGI (reference sequence). This CDR3 region has 14 residues. The CDR3 spells CASSFSDGTYEQYF. As DNA, the CDR3 is TGTGCCAGCAGTTTTTCAGACGGGACCTACGAGCAGTACTTC.

The chain joins TRBV6-1 to TRBJ2-7; D is ambiguous. Germline CDR1 MNHNS, CDR2 SASEGT. The CDR3 contains 14 residues. Deletions cut 1 base from V and 2 bases from J, with 9 bases between. The CDR3 DNA follows: TGTGCCAGCAGTGAAGGAGCAGGTCCCTACGAGCAGTACTTC. It translates to CASSEGAGPYEQYF.

The V call is TRBV5-6, the J call TRBJ1-1; D is unresolved. Germline V gene data show CDR1 as SGHDT and CDR2 as YYEEEE. Trimming left V 0 bases short and J 1 base short, with 7 bases between. CDR3 size: 14 residues. The CDR3 here is CASSLGGRNTEAFF. For the CDR3, the DNA is TGTGCCAGCAGCTTGGGCGGACGGAACACTGAAGCTTTCTTT.

V gene TRBV4-2 combines with J gene TRBJ2-7; D gene uncertain. The germline V gene encodes CDR1 LGHNA and CDR2 YNFKEQ. This CDR3 has 15 residues. V lost 0 bases and J lost 2, with 11 bases in between. CDR3 loop: CASSQDLESTYEQYF. In nucleotides, the CDR3 is TGTGCCAGCAGCCAAGATTTAGAAAGTACCTACGAGCAGTACTTC.

This clone was observed once. This chain uses TRBV5-4 with TRBJ2-7; 8 positions agree with TRBD1. Germline loops: CDR1 SGHNT, CDR2 YYREEE (reference sequence). The CDR3 runs 13 residues. V lost 0 bases to trimming and J lost 5 bases; unmatched junction nucleotides: 1. In DNA, the CDR3 is TGTGCCAGCAGCTTGGGACAGGGGAACGAGCAGTACTTC. Amino acids: CASSLGQGNEQYF.

The genes are TRBV28 and TRBJ2-5; D is perhaps TRBD1 or TRBD2 (6 bases each). Trimming pared 5 bases from V and 5 bases from J, leaving 18 bases between. Germline V gene lookup returns CDR1 MDHEN and CDR2 SYDVKM. CDR3 length: 15 amino acids. The CDR3 loop reads CASSTQLGGPETQYF. As DNA, the CDR3 is TGTGCCAGCAGTACACAACTGGGGGGCCCGGAGACCCAGTACTTC.

The CDR3 DNA sequence: TGTGCCAGCAGCTGGCTAGGACTAGGAGAAGAGACCCAGTACTTC. The encoded protein is CASSWLGLGEETQYF. This chain connects TRBV7-4 to TRBJ2-5; TRBD2 matches at 7 bases. The CDR3 consists of 15 residues. The J segment lost 3 bases and the V segment lost 4 bases, leaving 8 bases of the junction unmatched. CDR1 and CDR2 (germline): SGHVT, SQSDAQ.

V and J are TRBV21-1 and TRBJ2-4; no check of the table's D call, TRBD2, against the DNA was made. TRBV21-1 is tagged as a pseudogene. This CDR3 spans 15 amino acids. This CDR3 reads CASSTTQERENIQYF. CDR3 coding DNA: TGTGCCAGCAGCACGACTCAGGAGAGGGAAAACATTCAGTACTTC.

This clone was counted only a few times. The V and J genes are TRBV5-1 and TRBJ2-7; TRBD2 agrees at 12 bases. CDR3 length equals 15 residues. J lost 6 bases, V lost 7 bases, and 11 bases had no gene match. Germline CDR1 reads SGHRS; CDR2 reads YFSETQ. The CDR3 nucleotides read TGCGCCAGCGGCGGGCTAGCGGGAGGGCCAGGCGAGCAGTACTTC. Protein product: CASGGLAGGPGEQYF.

This clone was seen more than once but under ten times. The genes are TRBV30 and TRBJ1-2; 8 positions agree with TRBD1. Losses at the gene ends were 8 bases for V and 4 bases for J; bases not matched to a gene: 9. From germline, CDR1 is GTSNPN and CDR2 SVGIG (reference sequence). The CDR3 sequence is 13 residues long. CDR3 bases: TGTGCCCCTACAGGGGGGTCCTTCTATGGCTACACCTTC. As protein: CAPTGGSFYGYTF.

Comments on this clone: Germline and junction disagree at one end, which may indicate a read error. The V and J genes are TRBV5-1 and TRBJ2-3, with 7 bases identical to TRBD2. CDR3 length: 16 amino acids. Germline V lookup: CDR1 SGHRS, CDR2 YFSETQ. The CDR3 nucleotides are TGCGCCAGCGGCTTAGGGGAGGGCCCTGGGGCAGATACGCAGTATTTT. Protein sequence: CASGLGEGPGADTQYF.

The chain uses TRBV11-3 and TRBJ2-7, with 10 bases matching TRBD2. CDR3 length: 17 amino acids. Germline V gene sequence: CDR1 SGHNT, CDR2 YENEEA. The junction had 9 bases not matched to a gene; V was cut back by 1 base and J by 3 bases. The CDR3 loop is CASSLGLAGRTDYEQYF. CDR3 nucleotide sequence: TGTGCCAGCAGCTTAGGACTAGCGGGCCGCACTGACTACGAGCAGTACTTC.

This rearrangement joins TRBV7-9 to TRBJ2-2, with D hard to call. With 3 bases removed from V and 8 bases from J, the gap between germline ends came to 10 bases. The CDR3 is made up of 13 amino acids. Germline assignment: CDR1 SEHNR and CDR2 FQNEAQ (reference sequence). This chain's CDR3 is CASSLKSSGELFF. The DNA of the CDR3 is TGTGCCAGCAGCTTGAAGAGTTCTGGGGAGCTGTTTTTT.

This clone was seen only a few times. An end of the junction does not agree with germline; a read error may underlie this. The chain joins TRBV4-1 to TRBJ2-1; a possible D gene is TRBD2 (6 bases). Germline loops: CDR1 MGHRA, CDR2 YSYEKL. This CDR3 spans 14 amino acids. CDR3 DNA sequence: TGCGCCAGCAGCCAAGATCAGGTCGGGAGTATTCCACTCTTC. Translating it yields CASSQDQVGSIPLF.

V usage is TRBV7-2 and J usage is TRBJ1-1, with 7 bases lining up with TRBD1. The germline CDR1 and CDR2 sequences are SGHTA and FQGNSA. Trimming removed 5 bases from V and 6 bases from J; junction bases left unmatched: 6. The CDR3 length is 13 residues. The DNA for the CDR3 is TGTGCCAGCAGCCAGGGGGGCGGATCTGAAGCTTTCTTT. Translated: CASSQGGGSEAFF.

The chain recombines TRBV27 with TRBJ1-4, with D tentatively TRBD1 (5 bases). Germline V gene sequence: CDR1 MNHEY, CDR2 SMNVEV (reference sequence). The V end lost 5 bases, the J end lost 3 bases, and 16 bases lay between the germline ends. The CDR3 is made up of 16 amino acids. CDR3 sequence: CASSPLAAGSNEKLFF. DNA for the CDR3: TGTGCCAGCAGTCCCCTAGCGGCAGGGTCTAATGAAAAACTGTTTTTT. The entire variable domain, with the rest obtained from reference TRBV27 and TRBJ1-4, is as follows: EAQVTQNPRYLITVTGKKLTVTCSQNMNHEYMSWYRQDPGLGLRQIYYSMNVEVTDKGDVPEGYKVSRKEKRNFPLILESPSPNQTSLYFCASSPLAAGSNEKLFFGSGTQLSVL.

The chain couples TRBV19 to TRBJ2-3; D call uncertain. Looked up from germline, CDR1 is LNHDA and CDR2 is SQIVND (reference sequence). Between the trimmed V and J ends, which lost 4 bases and 3 bases, there was a span of 11 bases. The CDR3 is 14 residues long. This CDR3 reads CASSTGPETDTQYF. Here the CDR3 DNA reads TGTGCCAGTAGTACCGGGCCCGAAACAGATACGCAGTATTTT. Full variable domain (remainder filled in from reference TRBV19 and TRBJ2-3): DGGITQSPKYLFRKEGQNVTLSCEQNLNHDAMYWYRQDPGQGLRLIYYSQIVNDFQKGDIAEGYSVSREKKESFPLTVTSAQKNPTAFYLCASSTGPETDTQYFGPGTRLTVL.

This clone was seen more than once but under ten times. This chain connects TRBV14 to TRBJ2-1; D uncertain. The CDR3 runs to 15 residues. Trimming removed 0 bases at V and 2 bases at J, with 8 bases between. Germline V gene lookup returns CDR1 SGHDN and CDR2 FVKESK. The CDR3 loop reads CASSQDRKPYNEQFF. The DNA for the CDR3 is TGTGCCAGCAGCCAAGATCGGAAGCCCTACAATGAGCAGTTCTTC.